This T cell receptor (beta chain) was identified in a study of shared clonotypes between healthy human individuals. Whole-study findings and limits: Incomplete sequencing of sorted subsets was indicated by rarefaction despite large depth. The low donor count limited represented genetic and exposure-history diversity. Larger richness was generally estimated for naive than memory subsets.

Remarks on this clone: Its antigen remains unknown.

In the authors' workflow: ImmunoSEQ output lacked quality scores and full-length reads, limiting matched filtering. Generated by immunoSEQ multiplex PCR, the TCRdb table keeps only in-frame clones and is missing some. V and J calls plus clone size are reproduced from that table; the DNA served to infer D and trimming. The data hold more than 900,000 clones, with around 82% observed a single time. The receptor was isolated from a man between 18 and 35 years old in good health. Some clones in this sample may be carry-over from other donors' samples. Input material: memory CD4+ T cells from PBMCs. Subset in this sample: CD45RA-negative fraction.

CDR3 nucleotide sequence: TGTGCCAGCAGCTTAGCGCCGGGTAGCGGGAGATGGGATGAGCAGTTCTTC. Protein sequence: CASSLAPGSGRWDEQFF. The chain uses TRBV7-9 and TRBJ2-1; 9 nucleotides match TRBD2. V gave up 0 bases and J gave up 8 bases; unmatched junction bases: 11. In germline, CDR1 is SEHNR, CDR2 FQNEAQ (reference sequence). The CDR3 loop spans 17 amino acids.